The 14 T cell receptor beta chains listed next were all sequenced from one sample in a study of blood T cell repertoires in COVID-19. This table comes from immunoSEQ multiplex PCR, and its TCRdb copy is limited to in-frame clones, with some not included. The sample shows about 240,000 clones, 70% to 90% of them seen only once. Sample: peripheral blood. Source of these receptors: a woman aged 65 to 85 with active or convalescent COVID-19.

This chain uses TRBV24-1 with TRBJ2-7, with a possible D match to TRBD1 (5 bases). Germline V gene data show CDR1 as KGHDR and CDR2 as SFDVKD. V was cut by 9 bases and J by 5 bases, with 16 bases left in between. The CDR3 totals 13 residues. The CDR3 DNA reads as TGTGCCACCGATAATCCAGGGATGAACGAGCAGTACTTC. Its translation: CATDNPGMNEQYF.

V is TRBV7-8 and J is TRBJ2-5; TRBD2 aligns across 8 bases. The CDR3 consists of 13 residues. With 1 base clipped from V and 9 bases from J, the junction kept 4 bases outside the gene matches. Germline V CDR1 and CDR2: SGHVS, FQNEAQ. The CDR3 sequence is CASSLEAGVSQYF. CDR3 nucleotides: TGTGCCAGCAGCTTAGAAGCGGGGGTGTCCCAGTACTTC.

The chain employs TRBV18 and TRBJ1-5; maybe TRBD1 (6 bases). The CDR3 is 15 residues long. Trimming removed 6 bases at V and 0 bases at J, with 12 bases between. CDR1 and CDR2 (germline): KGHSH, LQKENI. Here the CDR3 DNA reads TGTGCCAGCTCGAACAGGGATGGTAGCAATCAGCCCCAGCATTTT. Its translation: CASSNRDGSNQPQHF.

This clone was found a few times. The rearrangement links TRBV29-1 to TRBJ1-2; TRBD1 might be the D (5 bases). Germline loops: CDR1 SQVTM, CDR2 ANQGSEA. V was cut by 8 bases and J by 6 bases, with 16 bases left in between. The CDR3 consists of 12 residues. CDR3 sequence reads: CSSREGADGYTF. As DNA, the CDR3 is TGCAGCTCCCGAGAAGGGGCGGATGGCTACACCTTC.

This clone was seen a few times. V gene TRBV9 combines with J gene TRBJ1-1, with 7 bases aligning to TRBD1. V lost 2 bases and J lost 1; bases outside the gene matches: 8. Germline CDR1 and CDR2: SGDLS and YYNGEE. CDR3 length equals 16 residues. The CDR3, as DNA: TGTGCCAGCAGCGTTCCCGGGGACAGCAGGAACACTGAAGCTTTCTTT. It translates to CASSVPGDSRNTEAFF.

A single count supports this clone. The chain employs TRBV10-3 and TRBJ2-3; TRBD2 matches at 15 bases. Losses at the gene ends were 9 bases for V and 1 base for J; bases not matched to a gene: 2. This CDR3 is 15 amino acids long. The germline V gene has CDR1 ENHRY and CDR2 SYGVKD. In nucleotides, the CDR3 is TGTGCCATAAGGACTAGCGGGGGGGGCACAGATACGCAGTATTTT. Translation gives CAIRTSGGGTDTQYF.

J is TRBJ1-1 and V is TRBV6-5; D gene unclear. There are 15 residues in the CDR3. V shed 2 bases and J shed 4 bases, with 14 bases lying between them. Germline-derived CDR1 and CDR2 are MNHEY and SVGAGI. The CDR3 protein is CASSYNPKSGTEAFF. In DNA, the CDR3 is TGTGCCAGCAGTTACAACCCAAAGTCGGGCACTGAAGCTTTCTTT.

The CDR3 nucleotides are TGCGCCAGCAGCTTGATGCAGGGGGGAGGCTACACCTTC. Translation gives CASSLMQGGGYTF. The chain couples TRBV5-1 to TRBJ1-2; TRBD1 agrees at 7 bases. Germline trimming cut 1 base from V and 8 bases from J; bases unmatched to any gene: 5. Germline V gene data show CDR1 as SGHRS and CDR2 as YFSETQ. This CDR3 has 13 amino acids.

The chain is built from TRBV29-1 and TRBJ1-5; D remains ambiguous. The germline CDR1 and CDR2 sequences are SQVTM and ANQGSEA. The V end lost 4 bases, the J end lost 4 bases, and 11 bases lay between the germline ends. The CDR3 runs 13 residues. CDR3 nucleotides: TGCAGCGTTGGAAATGCGGCAAATCAGCCCCAGCATTTT. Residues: CSVGNAANQPQHF.

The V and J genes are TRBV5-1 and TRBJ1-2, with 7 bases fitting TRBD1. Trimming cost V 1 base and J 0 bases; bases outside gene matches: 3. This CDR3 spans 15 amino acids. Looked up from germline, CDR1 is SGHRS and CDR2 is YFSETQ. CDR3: CASSLSTGPNYGYTF. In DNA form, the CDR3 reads TGCGCCAGCAGCTTGTCGACAGGGCCTAACTATGGCTACACCTTC.

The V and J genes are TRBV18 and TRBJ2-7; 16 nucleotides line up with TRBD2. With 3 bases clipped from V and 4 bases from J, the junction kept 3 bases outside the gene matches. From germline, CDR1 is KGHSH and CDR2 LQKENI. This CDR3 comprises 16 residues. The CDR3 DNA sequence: TGTGCCAGCTCACCTCCGGGACTAGCGGGGGGGTACGAGCAGTACTTC. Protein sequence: CASSPPGLAGGYEQYF.

CDR3 sequence (DNA): TGTGCCAGCAGTTTATTTGGGACAGGGGTGCAAACTAATGAAAAACTGTTTTTT. It translates to CASSLFGTGVQTNEKLFF. The V call is TRBV28, the J call TRBJ1-4, with TRBD1 matching over 10 bases. J was trimmed by 1 base and V by 1 base; bases with no gene match: 6. CDR1 is MDHEN and CDR2 is SYDVKM in the germline V gene. The CDR3 sequence is 18 residues long.

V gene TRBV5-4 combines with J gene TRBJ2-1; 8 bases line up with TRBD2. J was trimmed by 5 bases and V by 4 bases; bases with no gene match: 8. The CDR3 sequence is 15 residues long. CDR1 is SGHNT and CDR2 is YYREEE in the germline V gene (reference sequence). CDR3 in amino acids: CASSAGTRANNEQFF. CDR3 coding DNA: TGTGCCAGCAGCGCAGGGACTAGGGCCAACAATGAGCAGTTCTTC.

The CDR3 loop reads CAISQGQAVDWTQYF. Here the CDR3 DNA reads TGTGCCATCAGCCAGGGACAGGCGGTAGACTGGACGCAGTATTTT. The V and J genes are TRBV10-3 and TRBJ2-3; 8 bases are shared with TRBD1. Germline lookup yields CDR1 ENHRY and CDR2 SYGVKD. The CDR3 is made up of 15 amino acids. J gave up 9 bases and V 6 bases, and 14 bases lay outside the gene matches.